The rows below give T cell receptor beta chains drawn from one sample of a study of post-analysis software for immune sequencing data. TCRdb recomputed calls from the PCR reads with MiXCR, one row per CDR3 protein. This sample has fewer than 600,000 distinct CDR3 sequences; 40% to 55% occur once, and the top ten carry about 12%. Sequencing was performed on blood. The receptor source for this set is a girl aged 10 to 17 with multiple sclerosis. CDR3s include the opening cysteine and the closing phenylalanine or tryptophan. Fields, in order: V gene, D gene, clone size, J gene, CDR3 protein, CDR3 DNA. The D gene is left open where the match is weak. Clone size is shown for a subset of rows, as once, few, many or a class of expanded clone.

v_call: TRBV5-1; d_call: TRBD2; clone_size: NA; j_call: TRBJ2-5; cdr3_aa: CASSRTSGTRETQYF; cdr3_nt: TGCGCCAGCAGCAGGACTAGCGGGACTAGGGAGACCCAGTACTTC
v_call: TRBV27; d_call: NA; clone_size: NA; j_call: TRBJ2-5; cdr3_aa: CASTLTGVKNEQYF; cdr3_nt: TGTGCCAGCACTCTGACTGGTGTGAAGAATGAGCAGTACTTC
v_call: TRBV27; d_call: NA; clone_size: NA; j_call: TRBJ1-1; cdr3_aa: CASYTGSGAGTEAFF; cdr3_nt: TGTGCCAGCTATACTGGATCGGGGGCGGGAACTGAAGCTTTCTTT
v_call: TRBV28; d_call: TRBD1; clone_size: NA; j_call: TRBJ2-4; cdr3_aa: CASSLSRDRVSKNIQYF; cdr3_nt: TGTGCCAGCAGTCTAAGCCGGGACAGGGTTTCCAAAAACATTCAGTACTTC
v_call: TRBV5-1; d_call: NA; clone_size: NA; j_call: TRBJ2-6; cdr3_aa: CTSTTDGSGANVLTF; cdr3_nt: TGCACCAGCACCACGGACGGCTCTGGGGCCAACGTCCTGACTTTC
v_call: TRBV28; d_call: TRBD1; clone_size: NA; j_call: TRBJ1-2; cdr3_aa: CASSPPDRGPGYTF; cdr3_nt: TGTGCCAGCAGCCCCCCGGACAGGGGACCTGGCTACACCTTC
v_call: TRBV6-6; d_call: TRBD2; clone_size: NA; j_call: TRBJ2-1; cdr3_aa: CASASSGSKGNEQFF; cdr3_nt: TGTGCCAGCGCATCGAGCGGGAGTAAAGGCAATGAGCAGTTCTTC
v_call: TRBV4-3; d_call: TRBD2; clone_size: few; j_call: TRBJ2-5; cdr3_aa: CASSQEGGRQTQYF; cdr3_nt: TGCGCCAGCAGCCAAGAGGGAGGGCGCCAGACCCAGTACTTC
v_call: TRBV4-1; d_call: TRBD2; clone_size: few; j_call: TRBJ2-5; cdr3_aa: CASSPPGGSEETQYF; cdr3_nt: TGCGCCAGCAGCCCCCCGGGGGGGTCTGAGGAGACCCAGTACTTC
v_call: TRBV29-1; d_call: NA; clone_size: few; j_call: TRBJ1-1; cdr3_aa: CSVNTLWEGVAEAFF; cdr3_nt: TGCAGCGTTAACACCCTCTGGGAGGGGGTCGCTGAAGCTTTCTTT